This T cell receptor (beta chain) was documented in a study of beta chain features in type 1 diabetes. Study-wide results and limits: In all four CD4+ subsets, TCRB CDR3 length was significantly, moderately reduced in type 1 diabetes.

On this clone: Its antigen is not known.

Reverse transcription of all isolated RNA meant that expressed TCRB transcripts were sequenced. The method was immunoSEQ multiplex PCR; TCRdb's version includes in-frame clones alone and lacks a portion of them. Altogether around 170,000 clones are present, roughly 9% being singletons, with the ten largest covering under 0.85%. J gave up 7 bases and V 5 bases, and 10 bases lay outside the gene matches. Germline values: CDR1 SQVTM, CDR2 ANQGSEA. The CDR3 is 16 residues long. The chain combines TRBV29-1 with TRBJ2-1; the match to TRBD2 covers 14 bases. The clonotype was recovered from a woman in her 30s with type 1 diabetes. The specimen was central memory CD4+ T cells from blood. CDR3 region: CSVLTGTSGRANEQFF. As DNA, the CDR3 is TGCAGCGTTTTAACCGGGACTAGCGGGAGAGCGAATGAGCAGTTCTTC.